Each of the 25 T cell receptor beta chains below was sequenced from the same sample in a study of T-cell reconstitution after alpha-beta-depleted transplantation in children. Preparing the TCRbeta library involved the use of unique molecular identifiers. TCRdb fed the PCR reads into MiXCR, producing one record per CDR3 protein. The data hold 200,000 to 250,000 distinct CDR3 sequences, with roughly a quarter observed a single time. The specimen was PBMCs, collected before TCRalphabeta/CD19-depleted stem cell transplant. The receptors derive from a girl aged 2 to 9 with Fanconi anemia, due to receive a stem cell transplant.

This clonotype was detected only a few times. V is TRBV28 and J is TRBJ1-5; the match to TRBD1 covers 9 bases. The V and J ends lost 6 bases and 3 bases, in that order; junction bases with no gene match: 6. This CDR3 comprises 15 residues. Germline V lookup: CDR1 MDHEN, CDR2 SYDVKM. This chain's CDR3 is CASRTGGSFNQPQHF. The CDR3 bases are TGTGCCAGCAGGACAGGGGGATCTTTCAATCAGCCCCAGCATTTT. The entire variable domain, with the rest obtained from reference TRBV28 and TRBJ1-5, is as follows: DVKVTQSSRYLVKRTGEKVFLECVQDMDHENMFWYRQDPGLGLRLIYFSYDVKMKEKGDIPEGYSVSREKKERFSLILESASTNQTSMYLCASRTGGSFNQPQHFGDGTRLSIL.

This clonotype was recorded at least ten times. This sequence joins TRBV7-2 and TRBJ2-5, with 7 bases fitting TRBD2. With V trimmed by 1 base and J by 1 base, 6 bases remained unmatched. The CDR3 spans 16 residues. The germline V gene encodes CDR1 SGHTA and CDR2 FQGNSA. The CDR3 loop reads CASSLVGGGSQETQYF. CDR3 coding DNA: TGTGCCAGCAGCTTAGTCGGCGGGGGATCCCAAGAGACCCAGTACTTC.

J is TRBJ2-7 and V is TRBV5-1, with D unresolved. The CDR3 totals 14 residues. From germline, CDR1 is SGHRS and CDR2 YFSETQ. Trimming removed 4 bases from V and 1 base from J, with 12 bases in between. The CDR3: CASSTLTESYEQYF. The CDR3, as DNA: TGCGCCAGCAGCACCCTTACAGAGTCCTACGAGCAGTACTTC.

This clonotype showed up many times. The CDR3 is CSAPTQGIAYNEQFF. The CDR3 DNA reads as TGCAGTGCTCCAACACAGGGGATCGCGTACAATGAGCAGTTCTTC. J is TRBJ2-1 and V is TRBV20-1, with 7 bases fitting TRBD1. V shed 5 bases, J shed 4 bases, and the junction held 11 bases outside the gene matches. The CDR3 has 15 residues. The germline gives CDR1 DFQATT, CDR2 SNEGSKA (reference sequence).

V is TRBV6-1 and J is TRBJ1-2; TRBD1 matches 9 bases. The CDR3 loop spans 15 amino acids. V gave up 6 bases and J gave up 5 bases; unmatched junction bases: 10. The germline gives CDR1 MNHNS, CDR2 SASEGT. The CDR3 here is CASSPQGAGDYGYTF. The CDR3, as DNA: TGTGCCAGCAGCCCACAGGGGGCAGGGGATTATGGCTACACCTTC.

This clonotype came up a few times. The chain combines TRBV21-1 with TRBJ2-3. TRBV21-1 is a recognized pseudogene. The CDR3 totals 15 residues. The CDR3 reads CASRKVSFHSDTQYF. In DNA form, the CDR3 reads TGTGCCAGCAGGAAAGTGAGTTTCCATTCAGATACGCAGTATTTT.

This clonotype was observed many times. The chain carries TRBV12-3 or TRBV12-4 and TRBJ2-1; the D gene is possibly TRBD2 (7 bases). Between the trimmed V and J ends, which lost 7 bases and 5 bases, there was a span of 15 bases. This CDR3 has 14 residues. CDR3: CASMGGGQNNEQFF. The CDR3 DNA is TGTGCCAGCATGGGAGGGGGGCAGAACAATGAGCAGTTCTTC.

In this sample, this clonotype turned up a few times. The gene calls are TRBV11-2 and TRBJ2-3; 16 bases are shared with TRBD2. CDR1 is SGHAT, CDR2 FQNNGV, per germline. The ends lost 5 bases at V and 1 base at J; junction bases unmatched: 9. The CDR3 length is 19 residues. For the CDR3, the DNA is TGTGCCAGCAGCGACCCGGGACTAGCGGGAGGGGGTGGCACAGATACGCAGTATTTT. Translating gives CASSDPGLAGGGGTDTQYF.

This clonotype came up many times. This chain connects TRBV20-1 to TRBJ2-3; tentative D call: TRBD2 (5 bases). The CDR3 has 13 residues. Germline V gene sequence: CDR1 DFQATT, CDR2 SNEGSKA (reference sequence). Trimming took 3 bases from V and 5 from J, leaving 12 bases between them. The CDR3 region is CSASFLEGDTQYF. In nucleotides, the CDR3 is TGCAGTGCTAGTTTCCTAGAGGGAGATACGCAGTATTTT.

This clonotype has a count of ten or more. The rearrangement uses TRBV7-2 and TRBJ2-1; maybe TRBD2 (6 bases). The CDR3 contains 15 residues. Between the trimmed V and J ends, which lost 6 bases and 6 bases, there was a span of 18 bases. Looked up from germline, CDR1 is SGHTA and CDR2 is FQGNSA. CDR3 region: CASRPGTPASNEQFF. The CDR3 coding sequence is TGTGCCAGCAGACCCGGGACTCCCGCAAGCAATGAGCAGTTCTTC.

A single count supports this clonotype. The chain combines TRBV7-2 with TRBJ2-5; 8 bases are a match to TRBD1. Germline values: CDR1 SGHTA, CDR2 FQGNSA. V lost 5 bases, J lost 3 bases, and 11 bases stayed unmatched. The CDR3 runs 16 residues. CDR3 amino acids: CASSLQRQGWKETQYF. DNA for the CDR3: TGTGCCAGCAGCCTCCAAAGACAGGGGTGGAAAGAGACCCAGTACTTC.

The chain combines TRBV29-1 with TRBJ2-3; maybe TRBD2 (5 bases). Looked up from germline, CDR1 is SQVTM and CDR2 is ANQGSEA. The CDR3 runs 12 residues. V was trimmed by 3 bases and J by 8 bases, leaving 12 bases between them. CDR3 sequence reads: CSVEWLRGTQYF. CDR3 in DNA: TGCAGCGTTGAGTGGCTCCGGGGTACGCAGTATTTT.

This clonotype is a singleton in its sample. V usage is TRBV29-1 and J usage is TRBJ2-3; 8 nucleotides line up with TRBD1. Germline CDR1 and CDR2: SQVTM and ANQGSEA. The V gene end was trimmed by 7 bases and the J gene end by 5 bases; junction bases not matched to a gene: 2. This CDR3 has 11 amino acids. The CDR3 loop is CSAGTGDTQYF. The CDR3 coding sequence is TGCAGCGCCGGGACAGGAGATACGCAGTATTTT.

The chain employs TRBV27 and TRBJ2-7; 7 nucleotides agree with TRBD1. J was trimmed by 5 bases and V by 5 bases; bases with no gene match: 3. Looked up from germline, CDR1 is MNHEY and CDR2 is SMNVEV (reference sequence). This CDR3 is 12 amino acids long. CDR3 nucleotide sequence: TGTGCCAGCAGTGACAGGGCTGACGAGCAGTACTTC. Translated: CASSDRADEQYF.

The chain couples TRBV20-1 to TRBJ1-5, with D possibly matching TRBD1 (5 bases). The CDR3 is 13 residues long. Germline V lookup: CDR1 DFQATT, CDR2 SNEGSKA (reference sequence). Deletions cut 8 bases from V and 5 bases from J, with 16 bases between. CDR3 DNA sequence: TGCAGTCCTAAGGGGTACAGAGATCAGCCCCAGCATTTT. Its protein is CSPKGYRDQPQHF.

This CDR3 reads CASSLGLAGTLYNEQFF. Here the CDR3 DNA reads TGCGCCAGCAGCTTGGGACTAGCGGGAACCCTGTACAATGAGCAGTTCTTC. The V gene is TRBV5-1, the J gene TRBJ2-1, with TRBD2 matching 11 bases. This CDR3 comprises 17 residues. Germline V CDR1 and CDR2: SGHRS, YFSETQ. The V gene end was trimmed by 0 bases and the J gene end by 4 bases; junction bases not matched to a gene: 6.

This clonotype has at least ten counts. The chain couples TRBV18 to TRBJ2-7; possibly TRBD2 for D (5 bases). Per the germline V gene, CDR1 is KGHSH and CDR2 is LQKENI. This CDR3 has 13 residues. V was shortened by 3 bases and J by 3 bases, with 9 bases between the two germline ends. CDR3 nucleotide sequence: TGTGCCAGCTCACCGGCCGGGGTCTACGAGCAGTACTTC. Its translation is CASSPAGVYEQYF.

The chain has TRBV5-1 and TRBJ2-5; D unclear. Looked up from germline, CDR1 is SGHRS and CDR2 is YFSETQ. This CDR3 is built from 14 residues. V lost 1 base and J lost 2, with 9 bases in between. CDR3 residues: CASSLNVGQETQYF. The CDR3 bases are TGCGCCAGCAGCTTGAACGTCGGACAAGAGACCCAGTACTTC.

The V gene is TRBV20-1, the J gene TRBJ2-7, with D perhaps matching TRBD2 (6 bases). Germline lookup yields CDR1 DFQATT and CDR2 SNEGSKA (reference sequence). This CDR3 contains 14 residues. Trimming removed 6 bases at V and 2 bases at J, with 17 bases between. The CDR3 protein is CSAPSMTGAYEQYF. CDR3 coding DNA: TGCAGTGCGCCTAGCATGACGGGAGCCTACGAGCAGTACTTC.

This clonotype was seen once. The chain has TRBV12-3 or TRBV12-4 and TRBJ1-6; tentative D call: TRBD1 (5 bases). The CDR3 covers 13 residues. V lost 6 bases to trimming and J lost 12 bases, with 15 bases between them. CDR3 sequence (DNA): TGTGCCAGCAGACGCGTCCGGGGACTACCCCTCCACTTT. Its translation: CASRRVRGLPLHF.

This clonotype was detected many times. V gene TRBV7-9 combines with J gene TRBJ2-2; D is possibly TRBD1 (6 bases). Germline assignment: CDR1 SEHNR and CDR2 FQNEAQ (reference sequence). With 5 bases removed from V and 1 base from J, the gap between germline ends came to 11 bases. This CDR3 contains 15 residues. The CDR3 is CASSHSTGNTGELFF. CDR3 coding DNA: TGTGCCAGCAGCCACTCGACAGGGAACACCGGGGAGCTGTTTTTT.

V usage is TRBV2 and J usage is TRBJ2-7; 8 positions agree with TRBD2. The junction had 12 bases not matched to a gene; V was cut back by 11 bases and J by 3 bases. The CDR3 is 14 amino acids. CDR1 SNHLY and CDR2 FYNNEI come from the germline V gene. The CDR3, as DNA: TGTGCCGCCGGGCTAGCGGGTGGATTCTACGAGCAGTACTTC. Amino acids: CAAGLAGGFYEQYF.

This clonotype has just a few counts. The chain recombines TRBV7-6 with TRBJ2-2; no firm D call. V was shortened by 5 bases and J by 0 bases, with 1 base between the two germline ends. The germline gives CDR1 SGHVS, CDR2 FNYEAQ. The CDR3 spans 12 residues. CDR3 nucleotide sequence: TGTGCCAGCAGCGCGAACACCGGGGAGCTGTTTTTT. This codes for CASSANTGELFF.

This clonotype was counted ten times or more. This chain links TRBV5-1 with TRBJ2-5; 7 bases map to TRBD1. Per germline, CDR1 SGHRS and CDR2 YFSETQ. This CDR3 has 15 residues. J lost 2 bases, V lost 1 base, and 5 bases had no gene match. The CDR3 region has the DNA TGCGCCAGCAGCTTGACTCAGGGGGAGCAAGAGACCCAGTACTTC. This gives the protein CASSLTQGEQETQYF.

The table lists this clonotype with many counts. The chain uses TRBV7-4 and TRBJ1-5, with D uncertain. Germline assignment: CDR1 SGHVT and CDR2 SQSDAQ. The V end was cut by 7 bases, the J end by 0 bases, with 34 bases between. The CDR3 spans 22 residues. DNA of the CDR3: TGTGCCAGCACCCGGCCAGTCAAGGTCCCTAAACGTTCCAAGTATAGCAATCAGCCCCAGCATTTT. Residues: CASTRPVKVPKRSKYSNQPQHF.